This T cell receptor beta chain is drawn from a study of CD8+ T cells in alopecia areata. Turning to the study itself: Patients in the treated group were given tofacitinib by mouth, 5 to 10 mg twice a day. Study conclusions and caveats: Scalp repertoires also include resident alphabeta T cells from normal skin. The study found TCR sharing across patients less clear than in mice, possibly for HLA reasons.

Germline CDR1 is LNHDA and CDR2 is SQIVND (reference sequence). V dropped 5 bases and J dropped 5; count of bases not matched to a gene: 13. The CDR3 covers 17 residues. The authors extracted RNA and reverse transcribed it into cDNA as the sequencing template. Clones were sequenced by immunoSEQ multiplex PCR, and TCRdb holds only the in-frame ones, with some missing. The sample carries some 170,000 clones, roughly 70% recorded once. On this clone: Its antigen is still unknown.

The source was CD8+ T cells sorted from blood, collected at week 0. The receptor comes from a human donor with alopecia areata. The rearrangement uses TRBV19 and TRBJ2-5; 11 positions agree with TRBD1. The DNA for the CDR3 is TGTGCCAGTAGTGCGCGGGACAGGGGGTATCGGGAGGAGACCCAGTACTTC. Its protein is CASSARDRGYREETQYF.